The rows below give T cell receptor beta chains drawn from one sample of a study of T cell responses to AZD1222 COVID-19 vaccine. TCRdb's copy holds only in-frame clones and misses some; the assay was immunoSEQ multiplex PCR. The repertoire holds around 65,000 clones, with approximately 87% as singletons. The specimen comprised peripheral blood, sampled 28 days after the second AZD1222 dose. All receptors derive from an adult who received the AZD1222 COVID-19 vaccine. Both conserved end residues are part of each CDR3. A D gene is named only where the DNA matches it firmly. Size is omitted from some rows. Given values are once, few, many or a class for expanded clones.

>TRBV28|.|TRBD2|TRBJ2-3
TGTGCCAGCAGTATGACTAGCGGGAGAACAGATACGCAGTATTTT
CASSMTSGRTDTQYF
>TRBV6-5|.|TRBD1|TRBJ1-2
TGTGCCAGCAGATTACAGGGGAACATGGGGGGCTACACCTTC
CASRLQGNMGGYTF
>TRBV5-1|once|TRBD2|TRBJ2-1
TGCGCCAGCAGCAAGGAGACTAGCACATCCAATGAGCAGTTCTTC
CASSKETSTSNEQFF
>TRBV3-1/TRBV3-2|few|.|TRBJ1-4
TGTGCCAGCAGTCAAGGAAGAGGGACGGGCGAAAAACTGTTTTTT
CASSQGRGTGEKLFF
>TRBV30|.|.|TRBJ1-1
TGTGCCGGATCCGGGACACAGTACACTGAAGCTTTCTTT
CAGSGTQYTEAFF
>TRBV5-1|.|.|TRBJ1-1
TGCGCCAGCAGCTTGGGGGCGCAGGGACTTAAGAACACTGAAGCTTTCTTT
CASSLGAQGLKNTEAFF
>TRBV19|.|TRBD1|TRBJ1-4
TGTGCCAGTGGAATCAGGGGGAATGAAAAACTGTTTTTT
CASGIRGNEKLFF
>TRBV6-4|once|TRBD2|TRBJ2-2
TGTGCCAGCAGTGACTCGGTCGGGGGGGCCGGGGAGCTGTTTTTT
CASSDSVGGAGELFF
>TRBV29-1|.|.|TRBJ2-1
TGCAGCGTTGAGGGGCAGTATTACAATGAGCAGTTCTTC
CSVEGQYYNEQFF
>TRBV2|.|.|TRBJ2-7
TGTGCCAGCAGGGCGACGGACAGCTCCTACGAGCAGTACTTC
CASRATDSSYEQYF
>TRBV7-9|few|.|TRBJ1-1
TGTGCCAGCAGCTTCGAGGCAGTCAACACTGAAGCTTTCTTT
CASSFEAVNTEAFF
>TRBV2|.|TRBD1|TRBJ2-7
TGTGCCAGCACTTTCGGCAGGACAGGGGGCAGTTACGAGCAGTACTTC
CASTFGRTGGSYEQYF
>TRBV19|.|.|TRBJ1-2
TGTGCCAGTAGTATCCGGGACCGGTGGTACTATGGCTACACCTTC
CASSIRDRWYYGYTF
>TRBV6-5|.|TRBD1|TRBJ2-7
TGTGCCAGCGGAACAGGGGGCTTACACGAGCAGTACTTC
CASGTGGLHEQYF
>TRBV23-1|.|TRBD1|TRBJ2-3
TGCGCCAGCCCCCGGGACAGGGGGCGATACCGCACAGATACGCAGTATTTT
CASPRDRGRYRTDTQYF
>TRBV13|.|.|TRBJ2-1
TGTGCCAGCAGCTTAGGTCGCGGGAATGAGCAGTTCTTC
CASSLGRGNEQFF
>TRBV20-1|.|.|TRBJ1-1
TGCAGTACCTCATCAAGGGTAGAAGCTTTCTTT
CSTSSRVEAFF
>TRBV19|once|.|TRBJ1-1
TGTGCCAGTAGTATAGGAGGGTACACTGAAGCTTTCTTT
CASSIGGYTEAFF
>TRBV2|.|TRBD1|TRBJ1-6
TGTGCCAGCATGAGGGGTAGGGGACAGGTGAATTCACCCCTCCACTTT
CASMRGRGQVNSPLHF
>TRBV4-2|.|.|TRBJ1-2
.
CASSQDLRARGYGYTF
>TRBV5-1|.|TRBD1|TRBJ2-7
TGCGCCAGCAGCGTCACGGGACAGGCCTACGAGCAGTACTTC
CASSVTGQAYEQYF
>TRBV10-3|.|.|TRBJ1-1
TGTGCCATCAGTGGGGGACAGAACACTGAAGCTTTCTTT
CAISGGQNTEAFF
>TRBV29-1|.|TRBD2|TRBJ2-7
TGCAGCGCCACCAAGGGACTAGCGGGAGAAGGGGCAAGTTACGAGCAGTACTTC
CSATKGLAGEGASYEQYF
>TRBV6-6|many|.|TRBJ2-3
TGTGCCAGCAGCTCGATAGATTCGGCAGATACGCAGTATTTT
CASSSIDSADTQYF
>TRBV4-1|.|.|TRBJ1-1
TGCGCCAGCAGCCAAGCAGACAGGCCGAACACTGAAGCTTTCTTT
CASSQADRPNTEAFF